The source of this T cell receptor beta chain is a study of blood T cell repertoires in COVID-19 (dated by TCRdb to 2018 to 2021). Concerning the study at large: Collaborator samples came from the United States, Italy and Spain and covered acute and convalescent phases of COVID-19. A freely available public database, intended as a resource for researchers studying the immune response to SARS-CoV-2, is where the repertoires were released. Deeply sampled blood TCRbeta repertoires from subjects exposed to, actively infected with, or recovered from COVID-19 were included in the dataset. Nearly every sample came with metadata listing a de-identified subject ID, COVID-19 status, age in years and sex. The prospective study material was composed of cDNA or gDNA derived from T cells, B-cell-depleted T cells, or PBMCs. Where HLA class I and class II types were available, the types were taken from metadata supplied by the sample provider, not from assay-based typing. Samples came from the ongoing ImmuneRACE study (first 160 participants) plus 1,254 subjects from 6 global collaborators. Study-wide findings and limitations: The quantity of clinical and demographic metadata differed by source and by participant and was supplied without curation.

One collaborating source in Seattle enrolled patients while the patients were actively infected and followed the patients over time throughout the course of disease. Each collaborating institution followed its own protocols to collect whole blood in K2EDTA tubes. For TCRbeta analysis, collaborators shipped samples as frozen whole blood, isolated PBMCs, or DNA extracted from either of those sample types. TCRbeta CDR3 regions were amplified from genomic DNA using the immunoSEQ Assay, a bias-controlled multiplex PCR. As for how the authors treated the data: Within the assay, amplification of reference gene primers was used to estimate how many nucleated cells each sample contained. To quantify the absolute abundance of each unique TCRbeta CDR3 rearrangement, sequence reads were collapsed and filtered. Productive Simpson clonality was computed per sample as the square root of Simpson's diversity index over productive rearrangements. TCRdb retrieved this table from immuneACCESS and kept in-frame rearrangements only. Not all clones are present; in checked studies, unresolved V genes account for under half, and no reason is known for the remainder. V, J and clone size are those of that table, while D and trimming were read from the DNA. Here the sample has about 130,000 clones; roughly 90% occur a single time. 4% to 5% of the sample lies in the top ten.

To note about this clone: Which antigen it targets is not known. Base quality data are lacking; no much larger clone is found one base away.

The sequenced sample was peripheral blood. The TCR was taken from a man in his fifties or sixties with COVID-19, enrolled during active disease.

The DNA sequence reads TGTGCCAGCAGCCAGGAGGAAGAGAGGTTGACAGGGCCCGGAAACACCATATATTTT. Its protein is CASSQEEERLTGPGNTIYF. The V gene is TRBV4-2 and the J gene is TRBJ1-3, with 7 bases matching TRBD1. The CDR3 holds 19 amino acids from the cysteine to the phenylalanine. CDR3 DNA only is kept here, 57 bases in frame from base 1. CDR1 LGHNA and CDR2 YNFKEQ were looked up in the germline V gene. The junction shows trimming of 3 bases on V and 4 bases on J, and the gene matches do not reach 18 bases of it.